These T cell receptor beta chains were read from a single sample in a study of blood T cells in healthy people across ages. TCRdb ran MiXCR on the 5' RACE reads and lists one entry per CDR3 protein. The sample holds fewer than 800,000 distinct CDR3 sequences, around a fifth seen once. The sample was blood. Receptor source: a man in his 70s in good health. Both conserved end residues are part of each CDR3. The D gene is left open where the match is weak. Not all rows give a size; the values are once, few, many and, for expanded clones, a class.

D gene: TRBD2
clone size: many
J gene: TRBJ2-1
V gene: TRBV28
CDR3 DNA: TGTGCCAGCAGTTTAAACGTCGGACTAGCGGGAGGTACGTTCTTC
CDR3 protein: CASSLNVGLAGGTFF

D gene: NA
clone size: few
J gene: TRBJ2-1
V gene: TRBV3-1
CDR3 DNA: TGTGCCAGCAGCCATAGGACTGACTCTCAGGGTGAGGAGTTCTTC
CDR3 protein: CASSHRTDSQGEEFF

D gene: NA
clone size: NA
J gene: TRBJ2-1
V gene: TRBV6-4
CDR3 DNA: TGTGCCAGCAGTCTTCTAGAGGGCAATGAGCAGTTCTTC
CDR3 protein: CASSLLEGNEQFF

D gene: TRBD1
clone size: few
J gene: TRBJ2-7
V gene: TRBV11-1
CDR3 DNA: TGTGCCAGCAGCTTCAGCGACAGGGGGCGAAAATACGAGCAGTACTTC
CDR3 protein: CASSFSDRGRKYEQYF

D gene: NA
clone size: NA
J gene: TRBJ2-3
V gene: TRBV5-1
CDR3 DNA: TGCGCCAGCAGCTTGGCCGGGGCAGGGGTGACAGATACGCAGTATTTT
CDR3 protein: CASSLAGAGVTDTQYF

D gene: TRBD1
clone size: NA
J gene: TRBJ1-5
V gene: TRBV20-1
CDR3 DNA: TGCAGTGTAGCCGGGACAGGGGACGAGATTAATCAGCCCCAGCATTTT
CDR3 protein: CSVAGTGDEINQPQHF

D gene: NA
clone size: NA
J gene: TRBJ2-5
V gene: TRBV10-3
CDR3 DNA: TGTGCCATCAGTGAGGACTACCAAGAGACCCAGTACTTC
CDR3 protein: CAISEDYQETQYF

D gene: NA
clone size: few
J gene: TRBJ2-7
V gene: TRBV2
CDR3 DNA: TGTGCCAGCAGTGTACGGACAGTCTCCTACGAGCAGTACTTC
CDR3 protein: CASSVRTVSYEQYF

D gene: NA
clone size: once
J gene: TRBJ2-3
V gene: TRBV5-1
CDR3 DNA: TGCGCCAGCAGCTGGGGGAAGGACTTAAGAACAGATACGCAGTATTTT
CDR3 protein: CASSWGKDLRTDTQYF

D gene: TRBD1
clone size: NA
J gene: TRBJ2-2
V gene: TRBV27
CDR3 DNA: TGTGCCAGCAGTTTGTCGACAGGGGCCACCGGGGAGCTGTTTTTT
CDR3 protein: CASSLSTGATGELFF

D gene: NA
clone size: many
J gene: TRBJ1-4
V gene: TRBV7-9
CDR3 DNA: TGTGCCAGCAGCTTATCCCCTAATGAAAAACTGTTTTTT
CDR3 protein: CASSLSPNEKLFF

D gene: TRBD1
clone size: few
J gene: TRBJ2-5
V gene: TRBV5-1
CDR3 DNA: TGCGCCAGCACCACAGGGGGCTTAGAGACCCAGTACTTC
CDR3 protein: CASTTGGLETQYF

D gene: TRBD2
clone size: NA
J gene: TRBJ2-3
V gene: TRBV3-1
CDR3 DNA: TGTGCCAGCAGCCAAGACCCCGCTAGCGGGTACTCTTCCTCCGTCACAGATACGCAGTATTTT
CDR3 protein: CASSQDPASGYSSSVTDTQYF

D gene: NA
clone size: many
J gene: TRBJ1-1
V gene: TRBV20-1
CDR3 DNA: TGCAGTGCTAGAGATTTGGCAGGGGAAGCTTTCTTT
CDR3 protein: CSARDLAGEAFF

D gene: NA
clone size: NA
J gene: TRBJ2-7
V gene: TRBV20-1
CDR3 DNA: TGCAGTGCTACCGACGGTCCGGGGTACGAGCAGTACTTC
CDR3 protein: CSATDGPGYEQYF

D gene: NA
clone size: many
J gene: TRBJ1-2
V gene: TRBV29-1
CDR3 DNA: TGCAGCGTTGAGGGTGGATGGGGCTATGGCTACACCTTC
CDR3 protein: CSVEGGWGYGYTF

D gene: NA
clone size: many
J gene: TRBJ2-5
V gene: TRBV7-2
CDR3 DNA: TGTGCCAGCAGCTGGAAGAAGCAAGAGACCCAGTACTTC
CDR3 protein: CASSWKKQETQYF

D gene: TRBD2
clone size: many
J gene: TRBJ2-5
V gene: TRBV6-5
CDR3 DNA: TGTGCCAGCAGACTCGGATCGGGGGGGACCCAGTACTTC
CDR3 protein: CASRLGSGGTQYF

D gene: NA
clone size: many
J gene: TRBJ2-1
V gene: TRBV28
CDR3 DNA: TGTGCCAGCAGTTCCTACGCGCCGGGCCGTTCGGGCAATGAGCAGTTCTTC
CDR3 protein: CASSSYAPGRSGNEQFF

D gene: TRBD2
clone size: few
J gene: TRBJ2-4
V gene: TRBV20-1
CDR3 DNA: TGCAGTGCTAGTTGGAGCGGGAGTGGTAACATTCAGTACTTC
CDR3 protein: CSASWSGSGNIQYF

D gene: NA
clone size: many
J gene: TRBJ1-1
V gene: TRBV5-8
CDR3 DNA: TGTGCCAGCAGCCTGAGGGTGTCGAACACTGAAGCTTTCTTT
CDR3 protein: CASSLRVSNTEAFF

D gene: NA
clone size: few
J gene: TRBJ1-4
V gene: TRBV7-2
CDR3 DNA: TGTGCCAGCAGCGCGCGAGGACAGACTAATGAAAAACTGTTTTTT
CDR3 protein: CASSARGQTNEKLFF

D gene: NA
clone size: few
J gene: TRBJ1-1
V gene: TRBV28
CDR3 DNA: TGTGCCAGCAGCTCAGGGGCCATGAACACTGAAGCTTTCTTT
CDR3 protein: CASSSGAMNTEAFF

D gene: NA
clone size: many
J gene: TRBJ2-1
V gene: TRBV5-6
CDR3 DNA: TGTGCCAGCAGCTATATGGCTGGGGGAGCGAATGAGCAGTTCTTC
CDR3 protein: CASSYMAGGANEQFF

D gene: TRBD2
clone size: NA
J gene: TRBJ2-7
V gene: TRBV12-3/TRBV12-4
CDR3 DNA: TGTGCCAGCAGTACAGCTAGCGGGAGGGCGTACGAGCAGTACTTC
CDR3 protein: CASSTASGRAYEQYF

D gene: TRBD2
clone size: few
J gene: TRBJ2-1
V gene: TRBV7-2
CDR3 DNA: TGTGCCAGCAGACCTCTAGCGGTTGGGGATGAGCAGTTCTTC
CDR3 protein: CASRPLAVGDEQFF

D gene: TRBD1
clone size: NA
J gene: TRBJ2-6
V gene: TRBV12-3/TRBV12-4
CDR3 DNA: TGTGCCAGCAGTCGGGACAGGGTGCGCTCTGGGGCCAACGTCCTGACTTTC
CDR3 protein: CASSRDRVRSGANVLTF

D gene: NA
clone size: NA
J gene: TRBJ2-5
V gene: TRBV5-1
CDR3 DNA: TGCGCCAGCAGCTTGTCCTTAGGGGTAGGAGAGACCCAGTACTTC
CDR3 protein: CASSLSLGVGETQYF

D gene: NA
clone size: NA
J gene: TRBJ2-7
V gene: TRBV20-1
CDR3 DNA: TGCAGTGCCGCAAGCCGAACCTACGAGCAGTACTTC
CDR3 protein: CSAASRTYEQYF

D gene: NA
clone size: few
J gene: TRBJ2-5
V gene: TRBV12-3/TRBV12-4
CDR3 DNA: TGTGCCAGCATCAAAGGGTGGCAGGGGATGGAGACCCAGTACTTC
CDR3 protein: CASIKGWQGMETQYF

D gene: NA
clone size: few
J gene: TRBJ2-1
V gene: TRBV6-1
CDR3 DNA: TGTGCCAGCAGAGACACCAGCTCCTACAATGAGCAGTTCTTC
CDR3 protein: CASRDTSSYNEQFF

D gene: NA
clone size: few
J gene: TRBJ2-5
V gene: TRBV5-1
CDR3 DNA: TGCGCCAGCAACATAGGTCAGGGCCAGGGAGAGACCCAGTACTTC
CDR3 protein: CASNIGQGQGETQYF

D gene: NA
clone size: NA
J gene: TRBJ2-1
V gene: TRBV11-3
CDR3 DNA: TGTGCCAGCAGCTTATCACACAAGAATGAGCAGTTCTTC
CDR3 protein: CASSLSHKNEQFF

D gene: NA
clone size: few
J gene: TRBJ1-5
V gene: TRBV20-1
CDR3 DNA: TGCAGTGTAAGCGGCGCAGGGGGCAATCAGCCCCAGCATTTT
CDR3 protein: CSVSGAGGNQPQHF

D gene: TRBD2
clone size: NA
J gene: TRBJ2-5
V gene: TRBV4-3
CDR3 DNA: TGCGCCAGCAGCCAAGGGCTAGCGGGAGGGGGCCAAGAGACCCAGTACTTC
CDR3 protein: CASSQGLAGGGQETQYF

D gene: TRBD2
clone size: few
J gene: TRBJ2-1
V gene: TRBV20-1
CDR3 DNA: TGCAGTGAGCGATCGGCTAGCGGGAGCGGTAATGAGCAGTTCTTC
CDR3 protein: CSERSASGSGNEQFF

D gene: TRBD1
clone size: few
J gene: TRBJ2-7
V gene: TRBV6-2/TRBV6-3
CDR3 DNA: TGTGCCAGCACCGATTTGGACAGGGGAAATAGCGAGCAGTACTTC
CDR3 protein: CASTDLDRGNSEQYF

D gene: NA
clone size: few
J gene: TRBJ2-7
V gene: TRBV5-1
CDR3 DNA: TGCGCCAGCAGCTTGGAAGCAGTCGGGAGCAAGTACGAGCAGTACTTC
CDR3 protein: CASSLEAVGSKYEQYF

D gene: TRBD1
clone size: many
J gene: TRBJ2-5
V gene: TRBV7-9
CDR3 DNA: TGTGCCAGCAGCCTCGGGGACAGGGTCCAAGAGACCCAGTACTTC
CDR3 protein: CASSLGDRVQETQYF

D gene: NA
clone size: few
J gene: TRBJ2-2
V gene: TRBV5-1
CDR3 DNA: TGCGCCAGCAGCTTGGGTAGGGTCGGCACCGGGGAGCTGTTTTTT
CDR3 protein: CASSLGRVGTGELFF

D gene: TRBD2
clone size: NA
J gene: TRBJ2-3
V gene: TRBV20-1
CDR3 DNA: TGCAGTGCAAGGGAGCCAGCGGGATCAGATACGCAGTATTTT
CDR3 protein: CSAREPAGSDTQYF

D gene: NA
clone size: NA
J gene: TRBJ1-3
V gene: TRBV6-6
CDR3 DNA: TGTGCCAGCAGTACCGTAGGGGGTGGAAACACCATATATTTT
CDR3 protein: CASSTVGGGNTIYF

D gene: TRBD2
clone size: many
J gene: TRBJ2-3
V gene: TRBV10-1
CDR3 DNA: TGCGCCAGCAGTGCTGCGGGAGGGCGATCAGATACGCAGTATTTT
CDR3 protein: CASSAAGGRSDTQYF

D gene: NA
clone size: once
J gene: TRBJ2-1
V gene: TRBV5-1
CDR3 DNA: TGCGCCAGCAGCTCCGGTGAGAGCTCCTACAATGAGCAGTTCTTC
CDR3 protein: CASSSGESSYNEQFF

D gene: TRBD2
clone size: NA
J gene: TRBJ2-3
V gene: TRBV7-2
CDR3 DNA: TGTGCCAGCAGCTGGCTGAGCGGGGGAGATACGCAGTATTTT
CDR3 protein: CASSWLSGGDTQYF

D gene: TRBD1
clone size: NA
J gene: TRBJ2-7
V gene: TRBV14
CDR3 DNA: TGTGCCAGCAGCCACGACAGGGACTACGAGCAGTACTTC
CDR3 protein: CASSHDRDYEQYF